The 11 T cell receptor beta chains presented below share a single source sample, sequenced in a study of blood T cell repertoires in COVID-19. Profiled with immunoSEQ multiplex PCR; TCRdb holds only in-frame clones, not every one. The data show around 86,000 clones, 70% to 90% seen once. The sequenced material came from peripheral blood. These receptors all come from a human donor with acute or convalescent COVID-19. The donor label of this sample is uncertain.

V is TRBV10-3 and J is TRBJ2-7; a weak D match, TRBD1 (5 bases). CDR1 is ENHRY, CDR2 SYGVKD, per germline. Trimming stripped 6 bases from V and 8 bases from J, with 11 bases between. CDR3 length: 11 residues. CDR3 in DNA: TGTGCCATCAGCACTGCAGGGAAGCAGTACTTC. Translation gives CAISTAGKQYF.

This chain uses TRBV12-3 or TRBV12-4 with TRBJ2-5, with 7 bases that match TRBD2. There are 13 residues in the CDR3. J was trimmed by 9 bases and V by 6 bases; bases with no gene match: 10. CDR3 DNA sequence: TGTGCCAGCAGCCGCGGGGGTATGGGGGCCCAGTACTTC. Amino acids: CASSRGGMGAQYF.

The chain has TRBV5-6 and TRBJ2-3, with D perhaps TRBD1 (5 bases). Per the germline V gene, CDR1 is SGHDT and CDR2 is YYEEEE. This CDR3 spans 14 amino acids. V lost 3 bases and J lost 0, with 8 bases in between. CDR3 amino acids: CASSSRQSTDTQYF. CDR3 DNA: TGTGCCAGCAGCTCCAGACAGAGCACAGATACGCAGTATTTT.

V and J are TRBV18 and TRBJ2-7; 8 bases align to TRBD1. This CDR3 comprises 13 residues. Germline V gene sequence: CDR1 KGHSH, CDR2 LQKENI. V shed 6 bases and J 6 bases; nucleotides not matched to a gene: 7. CDR3 in DNA: TGTGCCAGCTCGAATGGACAGGGTACCGAGCAGTACTTC. Amino acids: CASSNGQGTEQYF.

V gene TRBV19 combines with J gene TRBJ2-5, with D maybe TRBD2 (5 bases). The CDR3 length is 14 residues. Germline lookup yields CDR1 LNHDA and CDR2 SQIVND (reference sequence). The V end was cut by 1 base, the J end by 4 bases, with 10 bases between. The CDR3 nucleotides are TGTGCCAGTAGTATAGTGCTAGCTGGAGAGACCCAGTACTTC. The encoded protein is CASSIVLAGETQYF.

This clone was seen only a few times. This chain links TRBV5-4 with TRBJ2-2; a possible D gene is TRBD2 (6 bases). CDR1 is SGHNT and CDR2 is YYREEE in the germline V gene (reference sequence). The CDR3 sequence is 16 residues long. The ends were cut back, 4 bases at V and 0 bases at J, with 13 bases in the middle. In DNA, the CDR3 is TGTGCCAGCAGCCCGGTGGCTAGCGCGAACACCGGGGAGCTGTTTTTT. Translating it yields CASSPVASANTGELFF.

V is TRBV5-1 and J is TRBJ2-2; D uncertain. The CDR3 covers 14 residues. V was shortened by 5 bases and J by 1 base, with 9 bases between the two germline ends. Germline values: CDR1 SGHRS, CDR2 YFSETQ. The CDR3 loop reads CASRERGNTGELFF. CDR3 nucleotides: TGCGCCAGCAGGGAGAGAGGGAACACCGGGGAGCTGTTTTTT.

This chain links TRBV5-8 with TRBJ1-1, with D perhaps TRBD1 (6 bases). Deletions cut 4 bases from V and 1 base from J, with 23 bases between. The CDR3 extends over 18 amino acids. From germline, CDR1 is SGHTS and CDR2 YDEGEE. CDR3 sequence: CASSRGNEARGANTEAFF. The CDR3, as DNA: TGTGCCAGCAGCCGTGGGAACGAGGCCAGGGGTGCGAACACTGAAGCTTTCTTT.

The rearrangement links TRBV2 to TRBJ2-2, with TRBD2 identical over 14 bases. V was clipped by 7 bases and J by 6 bases; unmatched bases: 4. Germline lookup yields CDR1 SNHLY and CDR2 FYNNEI. The CDR3 runs to 15 residues. The CDR3 DNA reads TGTGCCAGCAAGACTAGCGGGGGGGCCTCCGGGGAGCTGTTTTTT. Protein: CASKTSGGASGELFF.

V gene TRBV7-3 combines with J gene TRBJ2-6; D unclear. CDR1 is SGHTA, CDR2 FQGTGA, per germline. The germline V and J ends were trimmed by 2 bases and 4 bases, with 15 bases remaining between them. The CDR3 contains 17 residues. CDR3 sequence (DNA): TGTGCCAGCAGCTTACGATCGCGGCGCTCGGGGGCCAACGTCCTGACTTTC. It encodes CASSLRSRRSGANVLTF.

The chain links TRBV29-1 to TRBJ2-2, with TRBD1 identical over 8 bases. The V gene end was trimmed by 7 bases and the J gene end by 1 base; junction bases not matched to a gene: 5. The CDR3 is made up of 14 amino acids. Germline-derived CDR1 and CDR2 are SQVTM and ANQGSEA. CDR3 sequence (DNA): TGCAGCGCAAACAGGGGGAAGAACACCGGGGAGCTGTTTTTT. This gives the protein CSANRGKNTGELFF.